The following is a T cell receptor beta chain sequence with its context. What it binds is not known. This sample was taken from a study of T cell responses to AZD1222 COVID-19 vaccine. Findings and limits, study-wide: Dominant CD4 TCR responses targeted spike regions 160-218 and 743-854. Baseline seropositives among AZD1222 recipients totaled only five to seven.

Using immunoSEQ multiplex PCR, the repertoire was profiled, and TCRdb retains in-frame clones only, with some absent. The table lists under 130,000 clones, approximately 96% of them singletons. Per germline, CDR1 SGHTA and CDR2 FQGTGA. The CDR3 covers 14 residues. With 2 bases removed from V and 1 base from J, the gap between germline ends came to 8 bases. The chain has TRBV7-3 and TRBJ1-2, with D unclear. The sample in question was peripheral blood, obtained on day 0 of AZD1222 vaccination. The sequence came from an adult in good health. This chain's CDR3 is CASSLGLGNYGYTF. CDR3 bases: TGTGCCAGCAGCTTAGGTCTGGGTAACTATGGCTACACCTTC.